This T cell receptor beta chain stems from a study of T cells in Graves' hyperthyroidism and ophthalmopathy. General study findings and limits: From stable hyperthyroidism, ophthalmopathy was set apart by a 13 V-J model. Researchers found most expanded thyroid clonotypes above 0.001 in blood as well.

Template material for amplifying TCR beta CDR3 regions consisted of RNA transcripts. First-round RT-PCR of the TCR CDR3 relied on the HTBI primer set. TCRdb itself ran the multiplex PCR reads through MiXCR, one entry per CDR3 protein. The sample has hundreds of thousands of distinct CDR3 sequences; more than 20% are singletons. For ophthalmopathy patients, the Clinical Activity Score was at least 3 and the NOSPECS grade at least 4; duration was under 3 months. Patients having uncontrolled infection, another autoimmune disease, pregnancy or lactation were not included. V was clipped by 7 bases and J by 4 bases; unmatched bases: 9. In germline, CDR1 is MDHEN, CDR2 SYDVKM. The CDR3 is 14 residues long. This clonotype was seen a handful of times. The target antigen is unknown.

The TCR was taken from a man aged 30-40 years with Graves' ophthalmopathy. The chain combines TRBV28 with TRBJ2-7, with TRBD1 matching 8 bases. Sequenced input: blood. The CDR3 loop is CASTRTGSPYEQYF. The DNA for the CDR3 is TGTGCCAGCACCCGGACAGGGAGTCCATACGAGCAGTACTTC.